The rows below give T cell receptor beta chains drawn from one sample of a study of cytomegalovirus exposure and HLA in healthy donors. Method: immunoSEQ multiplex PCR; TCRdb's copy keeps in-frame clones and lacks some. The sample carries some 150,000 clones, 82% recorded once. Specimen: PBMCs. These receptor sequences come from a woman aged 45-65 years in good health and CMV-seropositive. The CDR3 runs from the conserved cysteine through the conserved F or W. D genes are given only for firm matches. Size is stated for part of the rows, as once, few or many counts, or as a class when the clone is expanded.

DNA: TGTGCCAGCAGTTACTCTCAGTCAAATGAAAAACTGTTTTTT
CDR3: CASSYSQSNEKLFF
size: .
J: TRBJ1-4
D: .
V: TRBV6-5

DNA: TGTGCCAGCAGCCCGGGGACAGGGAATCAGCCCCAGCATTTT
CDR3: CASSPGTGNQPQHF
size: once
J: TRBJ1-5
D: TRBD1
V: TRBV7-2

DNA: TGTGCTAGCAGCTTAATTAATGTAGCGGGAGGGGGGAAATACGAGCAGTACTTC
CDR3: CASSLINVAGGGKYEQYF
size: .
J: TRBJ2-7
D: TRBD2
V: TRBV7-7

DNA: TGTGCCAGCAGCCTTGGGAGGGGCCCTGGGGCCAACGTCCTGACTTTC
CDR3: CASSLGRGPGANVLTF
size: .
J: TRBJ2-6
D: TRBD2
V: TRBV7-8

DNA: TGTGCCATCAGTGAGGGGGACAGGGGGGGATCACCCCTCCACTTT
CDR3: CAISEGDRGGSPLHF
size: .
J: TRBJ1-6
D: TRBD1
V: TRBV10-3

DNA: TGCGCCAGCAGCTTGGAAGGGGGCTTTAGCAATGAGCAGTTCTTC
CDR3: CASSLEGGFSNEQFF
size: .
J: TRBJ2-1
D: TRBD1
V: TRBV5-1

DNA: TGTGCCACCAGCACCCCTAGGCGCTTCACAGATACGCAGTATTTT
CDR3: CATSTPRRFTDTQYF
size: .
J: TRBJ2-3
D: .
V: TRBV15

DNA: TGTGCCAGCAGTCTTACCCGGGGTAAGATTTCACCCCTCCACTTT
CDR3: CASSLTRGKISPLHF
size: .
J: TRBJ1-6
D: .
V: TRBV27

DNA: TGTGCCAGCAGTCGACAGACAGGGGGTAACTATGGCTACACCTTC
CDR3: CASSRQTGGNYGYTF
size: .
J: TRBJ1-2
D: TRBD1
V: TRBV2

DNA: TGTGCCAGCAGTTTACCGGGACAGGCGACTTTCTTT
CDR3: CASSLPGQATFF
size: .
J: TRBJ1-1
D: TRBD1
V: TRBV6-6

DNA: TGTGCCAGCACCATTAGTCGGACAGGGCGATCACCCCTCCACTTT
CDR3: CASTISRTGRSPLHF
size: .
J: TRBJ1-6
D: TRBD1
V: TRBV7-2

DNA: TGTGCCAGCAGTGAAGTTGGGACAGGGCTTTACGAGCAGTACTTC
CDR3: CASSEVGTGLYEQYF
size: few
J: TRBJ2-7
D: TRBD1
V: TRBV6-1

DNA: TGTGCCAGCTCCTCGAGGGGGGGGGCCACATCCAATCAGCCCCAGCATTTT
CDR3: CASSSRGGATSNQPQHF
size: .
J: TRBJ1-5
D: .
V: TRBV2

DNA: TGCAGCGTGGGACAGGGGGAGACCCAGTACTTC
CDR3: CSVGQGETQYF
size: .
J: TRBJ2-5
D: TRBD1
V: TRBV29-1

DNA: TGTGCCACAGGGACTAGCGGGGGTACGCAGTATTTT
CDR3: CATGTSGGTQYF
size: .
J: TRBJ2-3
D: TRBD2
V: TRBV19

DNA: TGTGCCAGCAGCCTTACTAGCGGGGGGGTCGGTGAGCAGTTCTTC
CDR3: CASSLTSGGVGEQFF
size: few
J: TRBJ2-1
D: TRBD2
V: TRBV6-4

DNA: TGTGCCAGCAGCTTGGGACAGCTCGAAAAACTGTTTTTT
CDR3: CASSLGQLEKLFF
size: .
J: TRBJ1-4
D: .
V: TRBV5-6

DNA: TGTGCCAGCAGGATGACAGGTAATAGCAATCAGCCCCAGCATTTT
CDR3: CASRMTGNSNQPQHF
size: .
J: TRBJ1-5
D: .
V: TRBV28

DNA: TGTGCCAGTAGTATAGACATGAACACTGAAGCTTTCTTT
CDR3: CASSIDMNTEAFF
size: .
J: TRBJ1-1
D: .
V: TRBV19

DNA: TGCGCCAGCAGCTCTAGCGGGGGCCCAGATACGCAGTATTTT
CDR3: CASSSSGGPDTQYF
size: .
J: TRBJ2-3
D: TRBD2
V: TRBV5-1

DNA: TGTGCCAGCAGCTTCCCTAGCGGGGGGCAAAACACCGGGGAGCTGTTTTTT
CDR3: CASSFPSGGQNTGELFF
size: .
J: TRBJ2-2
D: TRBD2
V: TRBV7-8

DNA: TGTGCCAGCAGCTTGGGCGCGGGACTGAGCACAGATACGCAGTATTTT
CDR3: CASSLGAGLSTDTQYF
size: .
J: TRBJ2-3
D: .
V: TRBV5-4

DNA: TGTGCCAGCAGCTTAGGGGGAGGGAGTGACGAGCAGTACTTC
CDR3: CASSLGGGSDEQYF
size: .
J: TRBJ2-7
D: TRBD2
V: TRBV7-9

DNA: TGCGCCAGCAGCTTGGCAGGGTACGGAAACACCATATATTTT
CDR3: CASSLAGYGNTIYF
size: .
J: TRBJ1-3
D: .
V: TRBV5-1

DNA: TGTGCCAGCAGTCTTCTAGCGCCCGGGGAGCTGTTTTTT
CDR3: CASSLLAPGELFF
size: few
J: TRBJ2-2
D: .
V: TRBV6-1

DNA: TGCAGCGTTGAAGTTATACAGGATTTGGTCTTC
CDR3: CSVEVIQDLVF
size: .
J: TRBJ2-1
D: .
V: TRBV29-1

DNA: TGTGCCAGCAGTTCGCTTATAGACAATGAGCAGTTCTTC
CDR3: CASSSLIDNEQFF
size: .
J: TRBJ2-1
D: .
V: TRBV2

DNA: TGCGCCAGCAGCTTTGACTCCTCCTACGAGCAGTACTTC
CDR3: CASSFDSSYEQYF
size: .
J: TRBJ2-7
D: .
V: TRBV5-1

DNA: TGTGCCAGCGGGGGGGCCCAGAACCTTGAGCAGTTCTTC
CDR3: CASGGAQNLEQFF
size: .
J: TRBJ2-1
D: .
V: TRBV2

DNA: TGTGCCAGCAGTCCGCGACAGGGGTACGAGCAGTACTTC
CDR3: CASSPRQGYEQYF
size: .
J: TRBJ2-7
D: TRBD1
V: TRBV27

DNA: TGCGCCAGCAGCACCCGTCCCGGGACAGGGACTGGGGCCAACGTCCTGACTTTC
CDR3: CASSTRPGTGTGANVLTF
size: .
J: TRBJ2-6
D: TRBD1
V: TRBV4-3

DNA: TGTGCCAGCAGCCTCCGGGACAACTCCTACGAGCAGTACTTC
CDR3: CASSLRDNSYEQYF
size: .
J: TRBJ2-7
D: .
V: TRBV9

DNA: TGCGCCAGCAGCCAAGATGCGGGCGGGTGGAATGAGCAGTTCTTC
CDR3: CASSQDAGGWNEQFF
size: few
J: TRBJ2-1
D: .
V: TRBV4-3

DNA: TGTGCCAGCAGCTCAAGGGGAGCGGGATACACCGGGGAGCTGTTTTTT
CDR3: CASSSRGAGYTGELFF
size: .
J: TRBJ2-2
D: TRBD2
V: TRBV9

DNA: TGTGCCTGGAGTTTAGCGGGGGGCACCTACGAGCAGTACTTC
CDR3: CAWSLAGGTYEQYF
size: .
J: TRBJ2-7
D: TRBD2
V: TRBV30

DNA: TGTGCCAGCGGTGTAGAGGGGGTTAGAGTCGAGCAGTACTTC
CDR3: CASGVEGVRVEQYF
size: .
J: TRBJ2-7
D: .
V: TRBV2

DNA: TGCGCCAGCAGCCAGGCTACCCGGCGGCCTAATGAAAAACTGTTTTTT
CDR3: CASSQATRRPNEKLFF
size: .
J: TRBJ1-4
D: .
V: TRBV4-3

DNA: TGTGCCTGGACCGGGAAAAACTCCTATAATTCACCCCTCCACTTT
CDR3: CAWTGKNSYNSPLHF
size: few
J: TRBJ1-6
D: .
V: TRBV30

DNA: TGTGCCAGCAGCGCTACGTGGACAGGACAACAGCCCCAGCATTTT
CDR3: CASSATWTGQQPQHF
size: .
J: TRBJ1-5
D: TRBD1
V: TRBV7-2

DNA: TGTGCCAGCAGTTACGGTACAGGGGGAACCTATGGCTACACCTTC
CDR3: CASSYGTGGTYGYTF
size: .
J: TRBJ1-2
D: TRBD1
V: TRBV6-5

DNA: TGTGCCAGCAGCCACCGGGACAGTCCTTTCTTT
CDR3: CASSHRDSPFF
size: .
J: TRBJ1-1
D: TRBD1
V: TRBV6-1

DNA: TGTGCCAGCAGTCGCAGACAGGGGGCCTACGAGCAGTACTTC
CDR3: CASSRRQGAYEQYF
size: .
J: TRBJ2-7
D: TRBD1
V: TRBV7-2

DNA: TGTGCCAGCAGTTTGGACAGGGGGGCCTACGAGCAGTACTTC
CDR3: CASSLDRGAYEQYF
size: .
J: TRBJ2-7
D: TRBD1
V: TRBV27

DNA: TGTGCCAGCAGTGAAGAATTGGCCTCGAACACTGAAGCTTTCTTT
CDR3: CASSEELASNTEAFF
size: .
J: TRBJ1-1
D: .
V: TRBV7-6

DNA: TGTGCCAGCAGTGAGGTACAGGGGGCGTTTTCACCCCTCCACTTT
CDR3: CASSEVQGAFSPLHF
size: .
J: TRBJ1-6
D: TRBD1
V: TRBV6-1

DNA: TGTGCCAGCAGCCTACCCCCGAGGGAGCAGTTCTTC
CDR3: CASSLPPREQFF
size: .
J: TRBJ2-1
D: .
V: TRBV7-2

DNA: TGTGCCAGTAGCCGGGGGACAGCAACTAATGAAAAACTGTTTTTT
CDR3: CASSRGTATNEKLFF
size: .
J: TRBJ1-4
D: TRBD1
V: TRBV19

DNA: TGTGCCAGCTCAATCACGACACAGAACACCGGGGAGCTGTTTTTT
CDR3: CASSITTQNTGELFF
size: .
J: TRBJ2-2
D: .
V: TRBV18

DNA: TGTGCCAGCAGCCGGGACAGGGGTACTGAAGCTTTCTTT
CDR3: CASSRDRGTEAFF
size: .
J: TRBJ1-1
D: TRBD1
V: TRBV6-1

DNA: TGTGCCAGCGGAGCTGGGGCCAACGTCCTGACTTTC
CDR3: CASGAGANVLTF
size: .
J: TRBJ2-6
D: .
V: TRBV27

DNA: TGTGCCAGCAGCGATCGACTAGGGGTCGGGGAGCTGTTTTTT
CDR3: CASSDRLGVGELFF
size: .
J: TRBJ2-2
D: .
V: TRBV25-1

DNA: TGTGCCAGCAGCTTGACTAGCGGTGAAACCTCTAAGCAGTTCTTC
CDR3: CASSLTSGETSKQFF
size: few
J: TRBJ2-1
D: TRBD2
V: TRBV6-6

DNA: TGTGCCAGCAGGACAGGGGGCTCCTACGAGCAGTACTTC
CDR3: CASRTGGSYEQYF
size: .
J: TRBJ2-7
D: TRBD1
V: TRBV25-1

DNA: TGTGCCAGCAGCTTGCTAGGGGATGAAAAACTGTTTTTT
CDR3: CASSLLGDEKLFF
size: once
J: TRBJ1-4
D: .
V: TRBV5-4